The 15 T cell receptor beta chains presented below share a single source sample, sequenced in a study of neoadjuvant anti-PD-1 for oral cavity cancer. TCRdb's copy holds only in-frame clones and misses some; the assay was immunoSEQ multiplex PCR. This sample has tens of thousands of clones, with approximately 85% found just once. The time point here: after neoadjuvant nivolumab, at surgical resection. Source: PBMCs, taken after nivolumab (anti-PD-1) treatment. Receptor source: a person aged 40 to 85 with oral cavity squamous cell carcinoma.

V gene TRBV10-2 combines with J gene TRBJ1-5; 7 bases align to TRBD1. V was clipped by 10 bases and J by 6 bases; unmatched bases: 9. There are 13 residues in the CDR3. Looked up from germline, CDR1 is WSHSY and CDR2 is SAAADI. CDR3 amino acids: CATGQGEGQPQHF. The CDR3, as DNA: TGCGCCACGGGTCAGGGGGAGGGTCAGCCCCAGCATTTT.

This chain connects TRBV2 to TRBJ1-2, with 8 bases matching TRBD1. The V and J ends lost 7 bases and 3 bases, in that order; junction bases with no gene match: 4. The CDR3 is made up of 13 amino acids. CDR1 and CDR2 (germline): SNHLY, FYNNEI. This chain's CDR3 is CASNADRDYGYTF. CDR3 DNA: TGTGCCAGCAACGCGGACAGGGACTATGGCTACACCTTC.

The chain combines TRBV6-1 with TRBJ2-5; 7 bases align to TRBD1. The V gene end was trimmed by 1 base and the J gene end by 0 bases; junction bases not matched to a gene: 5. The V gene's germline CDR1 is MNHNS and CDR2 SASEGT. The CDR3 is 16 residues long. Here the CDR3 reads CASSEETGTYQETQYF. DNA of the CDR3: TGTGCCAGCAGTGAAGAGACAGGGACGTACCAAGAGACCCAGTACTTC.

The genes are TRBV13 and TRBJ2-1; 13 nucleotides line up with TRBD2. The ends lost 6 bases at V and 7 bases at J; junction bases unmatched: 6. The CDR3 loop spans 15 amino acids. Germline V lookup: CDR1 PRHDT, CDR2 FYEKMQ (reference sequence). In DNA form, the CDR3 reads TGTGCCAGCAGAAAGACTAGCGGGAGGATGAATGAGCAGTTCTTC. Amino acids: CASRKTSGRMNEQFF.

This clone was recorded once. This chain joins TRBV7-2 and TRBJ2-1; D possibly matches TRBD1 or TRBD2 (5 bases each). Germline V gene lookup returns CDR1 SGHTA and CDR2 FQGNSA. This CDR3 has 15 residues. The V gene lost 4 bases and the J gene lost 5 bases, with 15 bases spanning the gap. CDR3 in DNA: TGTGCCAGCAGCTACCGGGACCTGCCGAACAATGAGCAGTTCTTC. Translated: CASSYRDLPNNEQFF. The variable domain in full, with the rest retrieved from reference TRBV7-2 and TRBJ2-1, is GAGVSQSPSNKVTEKGKDVELRCDPISGHTALYWYRQSLGQGLEFLIYFQGNSAPDKSGLPSDRFSAERTGGSVSTLTIQRTQQEDSAVYLCASSYRDLPNNEQFFGPGTRLTVL.

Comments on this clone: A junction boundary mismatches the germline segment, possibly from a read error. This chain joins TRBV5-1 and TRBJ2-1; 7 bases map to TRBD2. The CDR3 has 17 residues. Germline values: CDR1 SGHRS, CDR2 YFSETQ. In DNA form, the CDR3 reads TGCGCCAGCAGCCGCTCTAGCGGACGATCCCACTACGATGAGCAGTTCTTC. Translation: CASSRSSGRSHYDEQFF.

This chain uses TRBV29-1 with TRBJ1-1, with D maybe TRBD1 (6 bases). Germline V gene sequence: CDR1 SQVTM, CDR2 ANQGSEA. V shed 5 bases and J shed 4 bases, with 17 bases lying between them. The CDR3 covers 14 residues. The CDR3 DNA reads TGCAGCGTTAGCTACAGGGAGGCGGGCACTGAAGCTTTCTTT. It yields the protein CSVSYREAGTEAFF.

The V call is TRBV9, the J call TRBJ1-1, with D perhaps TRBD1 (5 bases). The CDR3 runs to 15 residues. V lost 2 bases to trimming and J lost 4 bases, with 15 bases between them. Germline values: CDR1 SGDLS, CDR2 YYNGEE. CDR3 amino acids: CASSVDARGATEAFF. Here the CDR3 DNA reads TGTGCCAGCAGCGTCGACGCCCGAGGGGCCACTGAAGCTTTCTTT.

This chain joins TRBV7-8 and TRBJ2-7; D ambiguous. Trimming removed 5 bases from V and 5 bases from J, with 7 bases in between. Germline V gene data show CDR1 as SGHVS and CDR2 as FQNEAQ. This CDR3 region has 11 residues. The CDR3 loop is CASSLSDEQYF. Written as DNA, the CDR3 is TGTGCCAGCAGCCTCAGCGACGAGCAGTACTTC.

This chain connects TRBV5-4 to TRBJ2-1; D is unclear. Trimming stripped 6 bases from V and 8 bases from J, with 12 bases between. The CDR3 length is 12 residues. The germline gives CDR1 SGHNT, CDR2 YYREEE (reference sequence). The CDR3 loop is CASTDAKDEQFF. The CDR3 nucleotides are TGTGCCAGCACCGACGCTAAAGATGAGCAGTTCTTC.

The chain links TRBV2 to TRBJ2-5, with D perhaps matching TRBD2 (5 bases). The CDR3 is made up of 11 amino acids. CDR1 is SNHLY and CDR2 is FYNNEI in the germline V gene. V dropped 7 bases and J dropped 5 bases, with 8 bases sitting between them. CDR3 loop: CASTGEETQYF. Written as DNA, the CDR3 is TGTGCCAGCACCGGGGAGGAGACCCAGTACTTC.

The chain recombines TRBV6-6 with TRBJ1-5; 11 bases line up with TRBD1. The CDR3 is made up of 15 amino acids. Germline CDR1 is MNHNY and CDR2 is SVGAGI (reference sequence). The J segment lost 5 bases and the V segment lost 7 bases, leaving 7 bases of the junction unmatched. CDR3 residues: CASNPGTGGYQPQHF. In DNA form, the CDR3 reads TGTGCCAGCAACCCCGGGACAGGGGGTTATCAGCCCCAGCATTTT.

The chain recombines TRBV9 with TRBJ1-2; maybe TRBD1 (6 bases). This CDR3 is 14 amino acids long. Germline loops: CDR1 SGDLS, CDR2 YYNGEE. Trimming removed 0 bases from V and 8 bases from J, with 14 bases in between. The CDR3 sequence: CASSVGPGGSGYTF. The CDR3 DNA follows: TGTGCCAGCAGCGTAGGTCCGGGGGGCAGCGGCTACACCTTC.

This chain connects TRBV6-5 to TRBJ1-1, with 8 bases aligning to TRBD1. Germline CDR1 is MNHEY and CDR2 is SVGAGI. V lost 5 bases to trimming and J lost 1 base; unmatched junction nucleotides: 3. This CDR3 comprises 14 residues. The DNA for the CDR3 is TGTGCCAGCAGTCTCACAGGGGGGAACACTGAAGCTTTCTTT. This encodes CASSLTGGNTEAFF.

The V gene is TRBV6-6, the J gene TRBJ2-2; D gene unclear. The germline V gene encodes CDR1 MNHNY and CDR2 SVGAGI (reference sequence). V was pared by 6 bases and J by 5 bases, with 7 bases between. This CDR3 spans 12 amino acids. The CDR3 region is CASRSRTGELFF. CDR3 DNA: TGTGCCAGCAGGAGCCGGACCGGGGAGCTGTTTTTT.